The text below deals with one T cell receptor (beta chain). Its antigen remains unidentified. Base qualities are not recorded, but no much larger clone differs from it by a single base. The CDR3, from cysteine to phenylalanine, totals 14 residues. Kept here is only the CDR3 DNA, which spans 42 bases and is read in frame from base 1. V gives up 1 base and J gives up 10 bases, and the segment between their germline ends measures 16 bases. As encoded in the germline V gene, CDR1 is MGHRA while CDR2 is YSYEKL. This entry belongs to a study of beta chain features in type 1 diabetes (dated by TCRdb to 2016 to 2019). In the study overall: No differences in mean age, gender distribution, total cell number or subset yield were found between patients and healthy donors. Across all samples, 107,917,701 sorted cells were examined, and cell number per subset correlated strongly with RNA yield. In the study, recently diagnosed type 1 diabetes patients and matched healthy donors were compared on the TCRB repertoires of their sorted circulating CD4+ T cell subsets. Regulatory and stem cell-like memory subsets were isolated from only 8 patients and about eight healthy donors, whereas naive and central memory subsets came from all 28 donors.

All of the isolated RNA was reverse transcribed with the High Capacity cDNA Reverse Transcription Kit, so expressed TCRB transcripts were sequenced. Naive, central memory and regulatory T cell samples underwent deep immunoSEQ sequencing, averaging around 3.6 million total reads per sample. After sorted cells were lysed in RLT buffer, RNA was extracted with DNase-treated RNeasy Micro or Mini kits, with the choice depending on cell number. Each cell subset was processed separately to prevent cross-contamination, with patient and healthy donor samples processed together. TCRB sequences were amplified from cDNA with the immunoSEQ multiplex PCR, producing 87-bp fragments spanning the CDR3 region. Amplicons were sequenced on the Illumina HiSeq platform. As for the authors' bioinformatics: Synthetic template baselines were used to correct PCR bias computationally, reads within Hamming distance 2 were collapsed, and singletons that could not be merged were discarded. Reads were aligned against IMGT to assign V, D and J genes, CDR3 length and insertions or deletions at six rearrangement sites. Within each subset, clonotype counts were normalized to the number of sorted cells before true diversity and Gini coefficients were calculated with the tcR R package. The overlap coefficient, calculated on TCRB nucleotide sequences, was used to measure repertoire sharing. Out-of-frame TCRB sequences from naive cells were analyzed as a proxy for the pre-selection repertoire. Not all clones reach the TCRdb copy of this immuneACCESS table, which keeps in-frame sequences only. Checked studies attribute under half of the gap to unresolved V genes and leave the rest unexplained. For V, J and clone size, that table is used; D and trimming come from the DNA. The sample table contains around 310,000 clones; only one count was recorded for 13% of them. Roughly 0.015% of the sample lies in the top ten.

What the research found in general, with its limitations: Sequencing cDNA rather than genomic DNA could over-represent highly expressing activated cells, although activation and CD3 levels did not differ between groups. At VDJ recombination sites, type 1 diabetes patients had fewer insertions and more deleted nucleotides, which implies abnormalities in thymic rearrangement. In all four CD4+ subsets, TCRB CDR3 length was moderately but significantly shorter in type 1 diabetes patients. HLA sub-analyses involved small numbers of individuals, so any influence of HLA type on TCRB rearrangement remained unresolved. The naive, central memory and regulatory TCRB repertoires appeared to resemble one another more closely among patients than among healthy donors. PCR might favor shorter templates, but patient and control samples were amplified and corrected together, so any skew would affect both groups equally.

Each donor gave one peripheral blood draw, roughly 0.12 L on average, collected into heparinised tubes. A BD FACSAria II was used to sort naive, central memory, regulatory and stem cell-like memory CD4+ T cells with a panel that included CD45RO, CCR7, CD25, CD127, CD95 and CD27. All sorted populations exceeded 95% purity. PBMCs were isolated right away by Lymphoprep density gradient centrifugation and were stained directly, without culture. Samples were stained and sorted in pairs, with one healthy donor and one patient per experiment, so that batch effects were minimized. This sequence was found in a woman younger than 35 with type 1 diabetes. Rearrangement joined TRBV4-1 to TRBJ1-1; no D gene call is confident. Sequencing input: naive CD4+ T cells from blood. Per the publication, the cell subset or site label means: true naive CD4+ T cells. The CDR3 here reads CASSQAISEGLAFF. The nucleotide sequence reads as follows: TGCGCCAGCAGCCAAGCCATTTCTGAGGGTTTAGCTTTCTTT.